This T cell receptor (beta chain) emerged from a study of cytomegalovirus exposure and HLA in healthy donors (dated by TCRdb to about 2017). The study in broad terms: In an earlier analysis of fewer than 750 of the donors, 276 Gb of sequence data and 117 million unique TCR beta sequences from about 179 million T cells were reported. The study profiled the T cell repertoires of under 700 subjects by immunosequencing and related them to cytomegalovirus serostatus. Five DR-DQ haplotypes were treated as single units for association and clustering because of strong linkage in the cohort. Rather than using new phenotypic data, the later analysis identified candidate immune exposures from TCR beta sequences and from how often those sequences occurred across donors. On average, around 240,000 unique TCR beta nucleotide sequences were sequenced per donor among 398 genotyped donors of the cohort, with roughly a sixth of those sequences being non-productive. All discovery cohort repertoires had been generated using a single sequencing platform. To predict cytomegalovirus infection status, the study combined high-throughput TCR immunosequencing, statistical association of individual TCRs with disease status, and machine learning. Donor age, sex, ethnicity and CMV serostatus were collected together with the repertoire data. The number of donors typed differed by locus, with roughly 620-630 for A, B, C, DRB1 and DQB1, more than 500 for DQA1, about 610 for DPA1, and around 450 for DPB1. The study aimed to test whether signatures of past pathogen exposure could be identified by cataloging public T cell receptors. A separate validation cohort of 100 to 150 different subjects was used in addition to the roughly 700-subject first cohort. HLA typing covered class I and class II loci at four-digit resolution. Genome-wide SNP genotypes for about 65% of the 666 donors were used in a later genetic analysis, which treated that subset as a discovery cohort. To decide whether each TCR beta V gene segment behaved as functional or pseudogenic, an earlier analysis of some 570 of the donors relied on high-throughput TCR beta sequencing. To study patterns of TCR occurrence, a later analysis re-analyzed previously published TCR beta repertoires from 666 donors and added high-resolution HLA genotyping. Approximately 300 gigabases of sequencing data and about 92 million unique TCR sequences made up an early release that covered over 550 HLA-typed donors. Among the roughly 370 genotyped donors, approximately 77% belonged to the genetic ancestry cluster associated with self-reported Caucasian donors.

Broader findings and caveats from the paper: The authors suggested that the approach could potentially be generalized to other disease states and immunological phenotypes. Because the 87-base-pair reads could not distinguish some IMGT-functional V segments, including TRBV6-2 and TRBV6-3, those segments were excluded. A later analysis found that TCR association rates varied across HLA loci, with DRB1 alleles showing the most associated TCRs and HLA-C alleles the fewest. At a false discovery rate of 0.05, a later analysis linked under 20,000 TCR beta sequences to specific HLA alleles. Approximately 18 rarely observed V segments, including chromosome 9 orphons, were excluded from the earlier analysis of 550 to 700 of the donors because counts were too low. Cytomegalovirus status was reported to be diagnosed by the classifier with high specificity and sensitivity in both the original and validation cohorts. Most TCR sequences were observed very rarely across donors, whereas some public TCRs were present in many individuals. A cluster of highly shared sequence variants was judged likely to be a technical artifact of the sequencing pipeline. A later genetic analysis reported fewer N-insertions in productive TCRs among donors in an Asian-associated ancestry cluster than the roughly 620-donor mean. Most CMV-associated TCR beta chains appeared to be HLA-restricted in a later analysis, and the HLA associations seemed to be driven largely by CMV exposure. In vitro tests confirmed that three of the cytomegalovirus-associated TCR beta chains recognize cytomegalovirus antigens. The cohort was sequenced for TCR beta chains only, and without alpha or paired-chain data the features that could be detected were limited. V-gene and J-gene trimming of TCR beta chains was associated with a missense DCLRE1C variant in a later genetic analysis, and the association was replicated in an independent cohort. In a later analysis, HLA-associated TCR beta chains showed more clonal expansion and lower generation probabilities than non-associated chains that were equally common. The presence/absence analyses assumed that sequencing depth was roughly uniform across donors, and that assumption may not be true. A further reported finding was that TCR beta sequences accurately predicted the HLA-A and HLA-B alleles for most subjects in the first cohort. Linkage disequilibrium might explain the correlated functional status among segregating V segments, but an unknown experimental factor could not be ruled out. A later analysis reported that several top co-occurrence clusters appeared linked to parvovirus B19, influenza, CMV and Epstein-Barr virus. Because some donors lacked HLA typing at each locus, the association tests relied only on the typed subset. Immune exposure information for the cohort was limited to CMV serostatus. The study gave a list of 150 to 200 TCR beta chains associated with cytomegalovirus. Strong co-occurrence of HLA alleles, especially DR and DQ, made assigning TCR associations to individual alleles difficult. An earlier analysis of approximately 540 of the donors showed that most TCR beta V segments appeared in productive rearrangements either about 90% or about 30% of the time, which broadly matched IMGT annotations.

A remark on this clone: The specificity of this receptor is unknown. No base qualities exist here, and no much larger clone lies one base off it.

To prepare the library, the immunoSEQ multiplex PCR assay was applied. The multiplex PCR relied on a mix of 60 forward primers for TCR Vbeta segments and 13 reverse primers for TCR Jbeta segments. Amplification of the CDR3 region of rearranged TCR beta genes was performed with a multiplex PCR assay on genomic DNA. The amplified TCR beta libraries were sequenced on the Illumina HiSeq System as 87-base-pair reads. On the authors' methods: In a later analysis, tens of millions of unique TCR beta chains were counted across the approximately 640 repertoires, and roughly 9.9 million of these chains were shared by at least two donors. Raw reads were error-corrected and collapsed into unique sequences with a nearest-neighbor algorithm that merged closely related sequences to remove PCR and sequencing errors. V, D and J gene segments were assigned by aligning CDR3 sequences to IMGT reference sequences. For a sequence to be retained, at least a six-nucleotide match to both a V gene segment and a J gene segment was required. Rearrangements were called productive when the CDR3 lacked stop codons and stayed in frame with V and J; all others were non-productive. Following IMGT convention, CDR3 was defined as the stretch from the second conserved V-encoded cysteine to the conserved J-encoded phenylalanine. The earlier analysis of a few hundred of the donors excluded sequences that lacked an unambiguous match to a single V gene segment. In an earlier analysis of 587 of the donors, V segments were called functional above 56.7% productive rearrangements and were called segregating when the between-donor standard deviation exceeded 5%. A statistical classification framework was developed to diagnose cytomegalovirus status using the catalog of TCR beta chain sequences. A later analysis assigned V and J genes by comparing TCR nucleotide sequences with IMGT/GENE-DB human TR gene sequences. The TCRdist pipeline was used in a later analysis to assign CDR3 sequences and most-parsimonious VDJ recombination scenarios. A later analysis defined each TCR beta chain by its CDR3 amino acid sequence plus V-gene family, and excluded reads lacking a unique V-gene family. A later analysis removed 500 to 650 highly shared, low-generation-probability nucleotide sequences to deal with suspected cross-contamination and a sequencing artifact. A later analysis calculated a clonal expansion index for each public chain from normalized within-repertoire ranks of inferred template counts. In a later analysis, generation probabilities were computed using a VDJ recombination model fitted to out-of-frame rearrangements, and the results were checked against IGoR. Hypergeometric tests were used in a later analysis to score TCR-TCR, TCR-HLA and TCR-CMV co-occurrence, with a repertoire-size bias correction applied to the TCR pairs. False discovery rates were estimated in a later analysis by permuting HLA or CMV assignments 20 times. In a later analysis, co-occurring TCRs were grouped with DBSCAN, and TCRdist sequence similarity was added when clustering was performed within HLA-allele-positive subsets. For co-occurrence clustering, repertoires with fewer than 30,000 or more than 120,000 public chains were excluded, along with five repertoires with anomalous nucleotide sharing. TCRdb obtained this table from immuneACCESS and retained in-frame rearrangements with V and J assigned. These tables miss some clones; where compared with another copy, unresolved V genes account for less than half of the shortfall, and the remainder is unexplained. For V, J and clone size, that table is used; D and trimming come from the DNA. In all, the sample holds fewer than 150,000 clones, and 77% of those were seen once. Around 3.5% of the sample rests with the top ten.

In total, fewer than 750 healthy bone marrow donors made up the cohort. At the time of sampling, every cohort member was nominally healthy, though immune exposures that went unrecorded were likely present. CMV serostatus was positive for 289 and negative for about 55% of the 666 cohort members, and was not recorded for this donor. A peripheral blood sample was provided by each donor, and peripheral blood mononuclear cells were used for TCR beta sequencing. Genomic DNA was extracted from the blood cell samples with the Qiagen DNeasy Blood Extraction Kit. V is pared back by 0 bases and J by 1 base, with 8 bases lying between the germline termini. The CDR3 goes from the cysteine to the phenylalanine over 15 residues. Only the CDR3 DNA stays, 45 bases, in frame from base 1. The germline V gene (reference sequence) provides CDR1 WNHNN and CDR2 SYGVQD.

The rearranged chain carries TRBV10-1 and TRBJ2-3; the D gene is possibly TRBD2, with 6 bases matching. The TCR comes from a human donor in good health. The material sequenced was PBMCs. The CDR3 protein: CASSESSSGTDTQYF. The nucleotides are TGCGCCAGCAGTGAGTCTTCTAGCGGCACAGATACGCAGTATTTT.